The rows below give T cell receptor beta chains drawn from one sample of a study of blood T cell repertoires in COVID-19. The table came from immunoSEQ multiplex PCR; TCRdb's copy has only in-frame clones and leaves some out. Here the sample spans 200,000 to 300,000 clones, around 83% being singletons. What was sequenced was peripheral blood. These receptors all stem from a woman aged 55 to 70 with active or convalescent COVID-19. Each CDR3 is given with its conserved first and last residue. A D gene is named only where the DNA matches it firmly. The size field is filled for only some rows; it gives once, few, many or a size class.

J gene,D gene,V gene,clone size,CDR3 protein,CDR3 DNA
TRBJ2-3,.,TRBV1,few,CTSSQGQGALRTQYF,TGCACCAGCAGCCAAGGGCAGGGGGCCCTCCGGACGCAGTATTTT
TRBJ1-1,.,TRBV7-3,.,CASSLTTGNTEAFF,TGTGCCAGCAGCTTAACGACGGGGAACACTGAAGCTTTCTTT
TRBJ2-6,.,TRBV5-6,.,CASSLQGTGANVLTF,TGTGCCAGCAGCTTACAGGGAACTGGGGCCAACGTCCTGACTTTC
TRBJ2-7,TRBD2,TRBV27,.,CASSPSGGTYEQYF,TGTGCCAGCAGCCCGAGCGGGGGCACCTATGAGCAGTACTTC
TRBJ2-5,TRBD1,TRBV7-8,.,CASSFRGQARRETQYF,TGTGCCAGCAGCTTTCGAGGACAGGCGAGACGCGAGACCCAGTACTTC
TRBJ1-2,.,TRBV7-9,.,CASSLTPLVQGKLGNTF,TGTGCCAGCAGCTTAACCCCTTTAGTGCAGGGGAAATTGGGGAACACCTTC
TRBJ2-3,.,TRBV10-1,.,CASSEAGDGMSTQYF,TGCGCCAGCAGTGAGGCAGGCGACGGCATGAGTACGCAGTATTTT
TRBJ1-6,TRBD1,TRBV6-4,many,CASSDREQHSPLHF,TGTGCCAGCAGCGACAGGGAGCAACATTCACCCCTCCACTTT
TRBJ2-5,TRBD1,TRBV19,once,CASRAGTDLRIQETQYF,TGTGCCAGTAGGGCCGGGACAGACCTACGTATCCAAGAGACCCAGTACTTC
TRBJ2-5,.,TRBV7-8,.,CASSPGQGETQYF,TGTGCCAGCAGCCCGGGACAAGGGGAGACCCAGTACTTC
TRBJ1-5,.,TRBV5-1,many,CASSLELNQPQHF,TGCGCCAGCAGCTTGGAACTCAATCAGCCCCAGCATTTT
TRBJ2-3,TRBD2,TRBV6-5,.,CASSYASGGPDTQYF,TGTGCCAGCAGTTACGCTAGCGGGGGACCAGATACGCAGTATTTT
TRBJ1-1,TRBD1,TRBV5-6,.,CASSTLGRGDTEAFF,TGTGCCAGCAGCACCCTGGGCAGGGGGGACACTGAAGCTTTCTTT
TRBJ2-4,.,TRBV4-1,.,CASSLDAGPLLAKNIQYF,TGCGCCAGCAGCCTGGACGCAGGGCCCCTTCTAGCCAAAAACATTCAGTACTTC
TRBJ2-1,TRBD2,TRBV7-9,.,CASSLGSGGLSSYNEQFF,TGTGCCAGCAGCTTAGGTAGCGGGGGACTGAGCTCCTACAATGAGCAGTTCTTC
TRBJ2-1,.,TRBV5-1,.,CASSPGDSYNEQFF,TGCGCCAGCAGCCCGGGGGACAGCTACAATGAGCAGTTCTTC
TRBJ2-7,.,TRBV5-1,.,CASSGGANYEQYF,TGCGCCAGCAGCGGGGGGGCTAACTACGAGCAGTACTTC
TRBJ1-2,TRBD1,TRBV3-1/TRBV3-2,few,CASSPGQGNYGYTF,TGTGCCAGCAGCCCGGGACAGGGTAACTATGGCTACACCTTC
TRBJ2-7,.,TRBV5-1,few,CASSSWAGTPYYEQYF,TGCGCCAGCAGCTCGTGGGCCGGGACACCCTACTACGAGCAGTACTTC
TRBJ2-3,.,TRBV7-2,.,CASTGGGGIRGTDTQYF,TGTGCCAGCACGGGAGGAGGGGGGATACGGGGCACAGATACGCAGTATTTT
TRBJ1-1,TRBD1,TRBV19,.,CASSIKRGQGLQKAFF,TGTGCCAGTAGTATTAAACGGGGACAGGGGCTTCAAAAAGCTTTCTTT
TRBJ2-3,TRBD2,TRBV2,.,CASSRTSVGTDTQYF,TGTGCCAGCAGTCGCACTAGCGTGGGGACAGATACGCAGTATTTT
TRBJ1-2,.,TRBV27,.,CASRTGSPPFYYGYTF,TGTGCCAGCAGGACAGGTTCCCCCCCGTTTTACTATGGCTACACCTTC
TRBJ2-1,TRBD2,TRBV7-2,.,CASSFSGVGYNEQFF,TGTGCCAGCAGCTTTAGCGGGGTCGGTTACAATGAGCAGTTCTTC
TRBJ1-5,.,TRBV6-1,.,CASSEVGGGQPQHF,TGTGCCAGCAGTGAGGTGGGGGGTGGTCAGCCCCAGCATTTT
TRBJ2-5,.,TRBV18,.,CASSSGGPETQYF,TGTGCCAGCTCATCTGGAGGTCCAGAGACCCAGTACTTC
TRBJ1-2,TRBD1,TRBV6-2/TRBV6-3,.,CASSYSPGQGARANYGYTF,TGTGCCAGCAGTTACTCCCCCGGACAGGGGGCGAGGGCTAACTATGGCTACACCTTC
TRBJ1-3,.,TRBV12-3/TRBV12-4,.,CASSSSGRNTIYF,.
TRBJ2-7,TRBD2,TRBV6-5,.,CASKLAGVSGEQYF,TGTGCCAGCAAACTAGCGGGGGTATCTGGTGAGCAGTACTTC
TRBJ1-1,TRBD1,TRBV5-5,.,CASSLDRGAEAFF,TGTGCCAGCAGCCTTGACAGGGGGGCTGAAGCTTTCTTT
TRBJ2-5,.,TRBV9,.,CASSVGSTAKETQYF,TGTGCCAGCAGCGTCGGGTCCACCGCAAAAGAGACCCAGTACTTC
TRBJ2-5,TRBD1,TRBV6-2/TRBV6-3,.,CASSSGTGVGYFEETQYF,TGTGCCAGCAGTTCGGGGACAGGGGTCGGGTATTTTGAAGAGACCCAGTACTTC
TRBJ2-2,.,TRBV29-1,.,CSVWESGELFF,TGCAGCGTTTGGGAGAGCGGGGAGCTGTTTTTT
TRBJ2-3,.,TRBV21-1,once,CASSPTSGDTDTQYF,TGTGCCAGCAGTCCGACTAGCGGGGACACAGATACGCAGTATTTT
TRBJ1-4,.,TRBV5-1,.,CASSLISGEKLFF,TGCGCCAGCAGCTTAATTTCGGGAGAAAAACTGTTTTTT
TRBJ1-2,TRBD1,TRBV7-2,.,CASSTRQGGGYTF,TGTGCCAGCAGCACCCGACAGGGAGGCGGCTACACCTTC
TRBJ2-2,.,TRBV7-3,.,CASSTLADTGELFF,TGTGCCAGCAGTACCCTGGCCGATACCGGGGAGCTGTTTTTT
TRBJ1-1,.,TRBV27,.,CASSLLGGQAFF,TGTGCCAGCAGTTTATTGGGGGGTCAAGCTTTCTTT
TRBJ2-1,TRBD2,TRBV29-1,.,CSVAGLAGGPGNEQFF,TGCAGCGTAGCGGGACTAGCGGGGGGGCCTGGGAATGAGCAGTTCTTC
TRBJ1-2,.,TRBV25-1,.,CASSEGQAGNYGYTF,TGTGCCAGCAGTGAGGGGCAAGCGGGAAACTATGGCTACACCTTC
TRBJ1-6,TRBD1,TRBV6-2/TRBV6-3,.,CASSTRTGDRYLNSPLHF,TGTGCCAGCAGCACGAGGACAGGGGATCGATACCTGAATTCACCCCTCCACTTT
TRBJ2-1,.,TRBV19,.,CASSILAGVAYNEQFF,TGTGCCAGTAGTATCTTGGCAGGGGTCGCCTACAATGAGCAGTTCTTC
TRBJ1-2,TRBD1,TRBV2,.,CASRPRGLWNGYTF,TGTGCCAGCAGACCCAGGGGGCTGTGGAATGGCTACACCTTC
TRBJ1-1,.,TRBV29-1,few,CSVDRGGMSEAFF,TGCAGCGTTGACAGGGGTGGAATGAGTGAAGCTTTCTTT
TRBJ2-1,TRBD2,TRBV7-7,.,CASSSTSGGSDKQFF,TGTGCCAGCAGCTCGACTAGCGGGGGATCCGACAAGCAGTTCTTC
TRBJ1-2,TRBD1,TRBV9,.,CASSLGTGGGSPYGYTF,TGTGCCAGCAGCCTGGGGACAGGGGGAGGAAGTCCCTATGGCTACACCTTC
TRBJ1-1,.,TRBV5-4,.,CASSLNSEAFF,TGTGCCAGCAGCTTGAACAGTGAAGCTTTCTTT
TRBJ1-2,.,TRBV10-3,once,CAIRDSAANYGYTF,TGTGCCATCAGGGACAGCGCGGCTAACTATGGCTACACCTTC
TRBJ1-6,TRBD1,TRBV4-1,.,CASSQRPDRAYNSPLHF,TGCGCCAGCAGCCAACGACCCGACAGGGCCTATAATTCACCCCTCCACTTT
TRBJ1-1,.,TRBV23-1,.,CASSQSGEGRTEAFF,TGCGCCAGCAGTCAATCGGGAGAGGGTAGGACTGAAGCTTTCTTT
TRBJ2-7,.,TRBV5-1,few,CASSDRDTTSYEQYF,TGCGCCAGCAGCGACCGGGACACTACCTCCTACGAGCAGTACTTC
TRBJ2-6,.,TRBV2,.,CASSPRGSGANVLTF,TGTGCCAGCAGTCCGCGCGGGTCTGGGGCCAACGTCCTGACTTTC
TRBJ1-2,TRBD1,TRBV6-5,.,CASRKQGYGYGYTF,TGTGCCTCCCGCAAACAGGGGTACGGCTATGGCTACACCTTC
TRBJ1-2,.,TRBV2,.,CASSGGNYGYTF,TGTGCCAGCAGTGGGGGCAATTATGGCTACACCTTC
TRBJ1-6,.,TRBV19,.,CASSISDSPLHF,TGTGCCAGTAGTATATCGGATTCACCCCTCCACTTT
TRBJ1-3,.,TRBV10-2,.,CASRVSLTPSSGNTIYF,TGCGCCAGCAGGGTTAGTTTGACACCAAGCTCTGGAAACACCATATATTTT
TRBJ1-2,TRBD1,TRBV29-1,.,CSALQGLANYGYTF,TGCAGCGCCCTACAGGGGCTAGCTAACTATGGCTACACCTTC